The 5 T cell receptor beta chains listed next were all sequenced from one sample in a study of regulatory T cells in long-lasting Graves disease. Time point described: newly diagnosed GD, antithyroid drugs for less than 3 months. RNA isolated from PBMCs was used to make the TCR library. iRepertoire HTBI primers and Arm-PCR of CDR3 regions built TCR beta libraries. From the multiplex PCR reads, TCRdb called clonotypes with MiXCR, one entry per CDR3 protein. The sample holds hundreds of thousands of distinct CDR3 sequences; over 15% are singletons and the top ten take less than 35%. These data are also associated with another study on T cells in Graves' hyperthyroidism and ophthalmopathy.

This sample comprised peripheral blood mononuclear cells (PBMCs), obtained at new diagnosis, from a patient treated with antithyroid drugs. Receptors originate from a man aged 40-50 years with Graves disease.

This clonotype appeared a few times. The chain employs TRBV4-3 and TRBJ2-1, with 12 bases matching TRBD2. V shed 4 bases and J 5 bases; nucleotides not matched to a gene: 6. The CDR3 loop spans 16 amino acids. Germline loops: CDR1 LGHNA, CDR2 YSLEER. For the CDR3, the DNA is TGCGCCAGCAGCCCACGACTAGCGGGGGCCAACAATGAGCAGTTCTTC. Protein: CASSPRLAGANNEQFF.

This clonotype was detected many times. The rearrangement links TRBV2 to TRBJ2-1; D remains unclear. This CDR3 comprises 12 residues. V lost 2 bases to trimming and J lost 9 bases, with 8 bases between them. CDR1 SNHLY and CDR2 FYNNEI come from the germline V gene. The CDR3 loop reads CASSERWFEQFF. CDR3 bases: TGTGCCAGCAGTGAACGCTGGTTTGAGCAGTTCTTC.

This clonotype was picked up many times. DNA of the CDR3: TGCGCCAGCAGCCAAGCCGTTACGACAGTGTATGGCTACACCTTC. This gives the protein CASSQAVTTVYGYTF. J is TRBJ1-2 and V is TRBV4-3; possible D gene TRBD1, 5 bases. CDR3 length: 15 amino acids. Germline V gene lookup returns CDR1 LGHNA and CDR2 YSLEER. V was clipped by 1 base and J by 5 bases, with 14 bases between them.

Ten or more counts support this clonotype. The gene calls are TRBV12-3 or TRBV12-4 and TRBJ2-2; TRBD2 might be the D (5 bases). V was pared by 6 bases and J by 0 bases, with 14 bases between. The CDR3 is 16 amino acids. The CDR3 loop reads CASSLRGSANTGELFF. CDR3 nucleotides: TGTGCCAGCAGCCTTCGAGGTAGCGCGAACACCGGGGAGCTGTTTTTT.

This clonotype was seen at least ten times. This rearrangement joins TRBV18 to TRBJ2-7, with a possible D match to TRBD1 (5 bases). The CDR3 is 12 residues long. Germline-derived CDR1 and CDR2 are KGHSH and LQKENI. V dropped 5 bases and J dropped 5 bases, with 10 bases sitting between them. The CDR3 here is CASSNPGNEQYF. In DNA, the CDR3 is TGTGCCAGCTCAAATCCAGGGAACGAGCAGTACTTC.